The 10 T cell receptor beta chains below were found in one sample sequenced in a study of cytomegalovirus exposure and HLA in healthy donors. With 60 Vbeta and 13 Jbeta primers, the PCR was carried out. TCRdb keeps only in-frame clones here, not all; method: immunoSEQ multiplex PCR. Of 85,000 to 100,000 clones listed, less than 80% were seen once; the top ten hold about 4%. The sample was PBMCs. Receptors originate from a woman in her thirties or forties in good health and CMV-seropositive.

CDR3 DNA sequence: TGTGCCAGCAGCCCGACTGCCGGGACTAGCACAGATACGCAGTATTTT. Amino acid sequence: CASSPTAGTSTDTQYF. The genes are TRBV7-9 and TRBJ2-3, with a weak D call TRBD2 (6 bases). This CDR3 has 16 amino acids. Trimming stripped 5 bases from V and 0 bases from J, with 15 bases between. In germline, CDR1 is SEHNR, CDR2 FQNEAQ (reference sequence).

V usage is TRBV29-1 and J usage is TRBJ1-2; 11 positions agree with TRBD1. Germline lookup yields CDR1 SQVTM and CDR2 ANQGSEA. V was pared by 4 bases and J by 10 bases, with 11 bases of the junction left unmatched. The CDR3 consists of 14 residues. The CDR3 region is CSVGRAGTGGTYTF. CDR3 bases: TGCAGCGTTGGTAGAGCCGGGACAGGGGGGACCTACACCTTC.

This chain uses TRBV6-1 with TRBJ1-2; TRBD1 is a possible D gene (6 bases). The CDR3 consists of 17 residues. CDR1 is MNHNS and CDR2 is SASEGT in the germline V gene. Deletions cut 0 bases from V and 1 base from J, with 15 bases between. The DNA of the CDR3 is TGTGCCAGCAGTGAAGCCCCACAGGGCCTCAATAACTATGGCTACACCTTC. Protein product: CASSEAPQGLNNYGYTF.

This clone came up a few times. At the DNA level, this CDR3 is encoded by other sequences in the same sample as well. The V gene is TRBV6-1, the J gene TRBJ1-5; 7 positions agree with TRBD1. CDR1 and CDR2 from the germline V gene are MNHNS and SASEGT. This CDR3 has 13 amino acids. Trimming cost V 6 bases and J 5 bases; bases outside gene matches: 4. CDR3 nucleotides: TGTGCCAGCAGAAGGGACAGCGATCAGCCCCAGCATTTT. Translating it yields CASRRDSDQPQHF.

The chain couples TRBV14 to TRBJ2-3; the match to TRBD2 covers 7 bases. The CDR3 extends over 17 amino acids. J was trimmed by 3 bases and V by 0 bases; bases with no gene match: 9. Germline V gives CDR1 SGHDN, CDR2 FVKESK. The CDR3 DNA sequence: TGTGCCAGCAGCCAAGATCTGTGGGGGGGGAGGACAGATACGCAGTATTTT. Its translation is CASSQDLWGGRTDTQYF.

The rearrangement uses TRBV12-5 and TRBJ2-7; weak D call: TRBD1 (6 bases). The CDR3 spans 15 residues. The V end lost 5 bases, the J end lost 0 bases, and 14 bases lay between the germline ends. In germline, CDR1 is LGHNT, CDR2 FRNRAP. The CDR3 DNA is TGTGCTAGTGGTACAGGACAGTACAGCTCCTACGAGCAGTACTTC. This codes for CASGTGQYSSYEQYF.

The chain recombines TRBV14 with TRBJ2-3, with 10 positions matching TRBD2. This CDR3 has 17 residues. The V gene's germline CDR1 is SGHDN and CDR2 FVKESK. V lost 4 bases, J lost 3 bases, and 10 bases stayed unmatched. This chain's CDR3 is CASSPRLSGRATDTQYF. The CDR3 DNA follows: TGTGCCAGCAGCCCCCGGTTAAGCGGGAGGGCTACAGATACGCAGTATTTT.

The chain has TRBV30 and TRBJ1-1; no firm D call. Germline V gene lookup returns CDR1 GTSNPN and CDR2 SVGIG (reference sequence). V lost 0 bases and J 6 bases, leaving 14 bases between the germline ends. The CDR3 contains 14 residues. CDR3 sequence (DNA): TGTGCCTGGAGTGTCCGGACGGGATACGCTGAAGCTTTCTTT. Amino acids: CAWSVRTGYAEAFF.

The chain carries TRBV13 and TRBJ1-2, with 7 bases aligning to TRBD1. The CDR3 is 16 amino acids. In germline, CDR1 is PRHDT, CDR2 FYEKMQ (reference sequence). The V segment lost 4 bases and the J segment 5 bases; nucleotides outside the gene matches: 13. The CDR3: CASSWSWDSEIYGYTF. CDR3 in DNA: TGTGCCAGCAGCTGGTCTTGGGACAGTGAAATTTATGGCTACACCTTC. Complete variable domain (other parts from reference TRBV13 and TRBJ1-2): AAGVIQSPRHLIKEKRETATLKCYPIPRHDTVYWYQQGPGQDPQFLISFYEKMQSDKGSIPDRFSAQQFSDYHSELNMSSLELGDSALYFCASSWSWDSEIYGYTFGSGTRLTVV.

This sequence joins TRBV6-1 and TRBJ2-5, with 13 positions matching TRBD2. The CDR3 spans 18 residues. V dropped 1 base and J dropped 5; count of bases not matched to a gene: 10. Germline CDR1 and CDR2: MNHNS and SASEGT. Here the CDR3 reads CASSEVLAGGPMGETQYF. The DNA for the CDR3 is TGTGCCAGCAGTGAAGTACTAGCGGGAGGGCCTATGGGGGAGACCCAGTACTTC.